This T cell receptor (beta chain) derives from a study of graft-versus-host responses after intestinal transplantation. Study at large: All recipients got anti-thymocyte globulin induction, then tacrolimus and steroids for about 3 years.

Germline V gene lookup returns CDR1 SQVTM and CDR2 ANQGSEA. This CDR3 comprises 13 residues. V was cut by 5 bases and J by 3 bases, with 14 bases left in between. Regarding the study as a whole: GvH clonotypes were identified within recipient marrow, with a subset emerging first in ileum or blood. Early after transplant, HvG declines were associated with peak levels of circulating GvH clones.

Clones were sequenced by immunoSEQ multiplex PCR, and TCRdb holds only the in-frame ones, with some missing. The table shows some 110,000 clones, with 90% to 95% occurring only once. Notes on this clone: Its antigen is not known.

Sequencing used unstimulated CD8+ T cells sorted from spleen or lymph node cells, obtained before transplant. This chain links TRBV29-1 with TRBJ2-7, with a tentative D call TRBD2 (6 bases). The source of this sequence is a human donor who was the organ donor for an intestinal transplant. The CDR3 region has the DNA TGCAGCGTTAAGCTCGGGGACTTCTACGAGCAGTACTTC. Encoded protein: CSVKLGDFYEQYF.